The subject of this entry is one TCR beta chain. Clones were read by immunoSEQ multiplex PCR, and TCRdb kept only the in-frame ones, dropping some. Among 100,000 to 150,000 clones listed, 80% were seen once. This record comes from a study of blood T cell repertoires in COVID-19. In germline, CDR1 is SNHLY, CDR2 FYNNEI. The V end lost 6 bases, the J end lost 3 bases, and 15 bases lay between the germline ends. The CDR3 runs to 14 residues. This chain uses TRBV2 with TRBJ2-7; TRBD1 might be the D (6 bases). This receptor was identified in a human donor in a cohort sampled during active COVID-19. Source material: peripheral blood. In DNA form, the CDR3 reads TGTGCCAGCAGCGGGGACATTTTAAGCTACGAGCAGTACTTC. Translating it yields CASSGDILSYEQYF.